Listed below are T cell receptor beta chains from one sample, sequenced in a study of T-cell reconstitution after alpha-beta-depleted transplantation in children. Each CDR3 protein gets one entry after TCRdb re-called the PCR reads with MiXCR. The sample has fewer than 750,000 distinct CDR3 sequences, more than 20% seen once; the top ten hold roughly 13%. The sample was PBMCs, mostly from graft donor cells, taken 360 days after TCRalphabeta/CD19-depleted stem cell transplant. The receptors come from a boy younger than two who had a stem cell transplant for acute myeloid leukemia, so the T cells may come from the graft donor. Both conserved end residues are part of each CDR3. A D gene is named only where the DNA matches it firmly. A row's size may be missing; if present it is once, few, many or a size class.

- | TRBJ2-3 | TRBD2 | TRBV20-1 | CSARGVRGGRPSTDTQYF | TGCAGTGCTAGAGGCGTACGCGGGGGGCGACCTAGCACAGATACGCAGTATTTT
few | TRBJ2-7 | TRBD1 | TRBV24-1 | CATSDTDRAYEQYF | TGTGCCACCAGTGACACGGACAGGGCCTACGAGCAGTACTTC
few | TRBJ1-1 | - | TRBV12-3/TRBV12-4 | CASSFRWNTEAFF | TGTGCCAGCAGTTTCAGATGGAACACTGAAGCTTTCTTT
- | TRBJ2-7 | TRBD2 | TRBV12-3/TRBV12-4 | CASSPMRGGRYEQYF | TGTGCCAGCAGCCCCATGCGGGGGGGCCGCTACGAGCAGTACTTC
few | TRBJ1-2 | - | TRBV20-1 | CSAAGQNYGYTF | TGCAGTGCTGCCGGCCAGAACTATGGCTACACCTTC
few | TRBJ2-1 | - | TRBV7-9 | CASSPDGFNEQFF | TGTGCCAGCAGCCCCGACGGGTTCAATGAGCAGTTCTTC
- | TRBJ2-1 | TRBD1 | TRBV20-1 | CSARDQGVAPKEQFF | TGCAGTGCTAGAGACCAGGGGGTAGCGCCAAAAGAGCAGTTCTTC
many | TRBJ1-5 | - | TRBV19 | CASSAEVYSNQPQHF | TGTGCCAGTAGTGCAGAAGTATATAGCAATCAGCCCCAGCATTTT
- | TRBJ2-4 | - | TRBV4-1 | CASSQEWDFDTIQYF | TGCGCCAGCAGCCAAGAGTGGGACTTCGATACCATTCAGTACTTC
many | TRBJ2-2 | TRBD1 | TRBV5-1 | CASSSRTGGTGELFF | TGCGCCAGCAGCTCAAGGACAGGGGGAACCGGGGAGCTGTTTTTT
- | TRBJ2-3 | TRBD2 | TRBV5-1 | CASSLPGLASNTQYF | TGCGCCAGCAGCCTCCCCGGACTAGCTTCAAATACGCAGTATTTT
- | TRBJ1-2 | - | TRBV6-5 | CATWENYGYTF | TGTGCCACCTGGGAGAACTATGGCTACACCTTC
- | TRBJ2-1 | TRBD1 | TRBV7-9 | CASSFTGAHYNEQFF | TGTGCCAGCAGCTTCACAGGGGCTCACTACAATGAGCAGTTCTTC
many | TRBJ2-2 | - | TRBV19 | CASSIRTTSRNTGELFF | TGTGCCAGTAGTATTCGAACAACCTCGAGGAACACCGGGGAGCTGTTTTTT
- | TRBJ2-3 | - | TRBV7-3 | CASSLRGAGRTDTQYF | TGTGCCAGCAGCTTAAGAGGGGCGGGGCGCACAGATACGCAGTATTTT
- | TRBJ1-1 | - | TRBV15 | CATSRDRANTEAFF | TGTGCCACCAGCAGAGACCGGGCGAACACTGAAGCTTTCTTT
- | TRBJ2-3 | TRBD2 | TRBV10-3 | CAISSPSGGTDTQYF | TGTGCCATCAGTAGCCCTAGCGGGGGCACAGATACGCAGTATTTT
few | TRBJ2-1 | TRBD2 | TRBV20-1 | CSRLAGGLYNEQFF | TGCAGCAGACTAGCGGGGGGGCTGTACAATGAGCAGTTCTTC
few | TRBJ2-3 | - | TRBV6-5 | CASSFVSSEVEDTQYF | TGTGCCAGCAGTTTCGTGAGTAGCGAGGTCGAAGATACGCAGTATTTT
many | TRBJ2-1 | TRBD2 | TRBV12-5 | CASELTSGGWTYNEQFF | TGTGCTAGCGAGCTGACTAGCGGGGGTTGGACCTACAATGAGCAGTTCTTC
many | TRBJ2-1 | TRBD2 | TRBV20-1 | CSARVGGSSYNEQFF | TGCAGTGCTAGAGTGGGAGGGAGCTCCTACAATGAGCAGTTCTTC
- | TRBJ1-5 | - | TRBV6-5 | CASSYGRFNQPQHF | TGTGCCAGCAGTTACGGTCGTTTTAATCAGCCCCAGCATTTT
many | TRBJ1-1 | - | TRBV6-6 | CASSFVLNTEAFF | TGTGCCAGCAGTTTCGTCCTGAACACTGAAGCTTTCTTT
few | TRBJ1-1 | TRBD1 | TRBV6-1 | CASSQGGQKFTEAFF | TGTGCCAGCAGTCAGGGGGGACAAAAGTTCACTGAAGCTTTCTTT
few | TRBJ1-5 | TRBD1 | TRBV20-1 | CSARGGRPTGTNQPQHF | TGCAGTGCTAGAGGGGGGAGGCCGACAGGGACCAATCAGCCCCAGCATTTT
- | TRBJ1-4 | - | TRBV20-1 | CSATSGGTNEKLFF | TGCAGTGCAACCTCTGGGGGAACTAATGAAAAACTGTTTTTT
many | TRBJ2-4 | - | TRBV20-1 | CSAGGLSKNIQYF | TGCAGTGCTGGGGGCCTGTCCAAAAACATTCAGTACTTC
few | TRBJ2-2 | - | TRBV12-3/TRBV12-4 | CASRWGTELFF | TGTGCCAGCAGATGGGGCACGGAGCTGTTTTTT
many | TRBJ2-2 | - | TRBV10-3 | CAISVVGTGELFF | TGTGCCATCAGTGTGGTAGGGACCGGGGAGCTGTTTTTT
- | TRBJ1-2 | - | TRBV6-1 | CASSLMLGGSYGYTF | TGTGCCAGCAGTCTAATGCTGGGTGGGAGCTATGGCTACACCTTC
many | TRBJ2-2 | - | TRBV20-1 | CSARVRGAPALSNTGELFF | TGCAGTGCTAGAGTACGTGGGGCGCCCGCACTATCGAACACCGGGGAGCTGTTTTTT
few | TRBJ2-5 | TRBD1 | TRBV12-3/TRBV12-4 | CASSLGAGGFQETQYF | TGTGCCAGCAGCCTTGGGGCAGGGGGCTTCCAAGAGACCCAGTACTTC
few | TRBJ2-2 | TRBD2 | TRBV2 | CASIGAAGANTGELFF | TGTGCCAGCATTGGGGCGGCGGGAGCGAACACCGGGGAGCTGTTTTTT
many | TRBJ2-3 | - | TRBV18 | CASSPQGGLTDTQYF | TGTGCCAGCTCACCACAAGGGGGGCTCACAGATACGCAGTATTTT
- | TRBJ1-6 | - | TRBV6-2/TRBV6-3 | CASNEGTYNSPLHF | TGTGCCAGCAATGAGGGCACCTATAATTCACCCCTCCACTTT
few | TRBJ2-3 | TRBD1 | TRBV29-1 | CSLWTGLREDTQYF | TGCAGCCTATGGACAGGGTTGAGAGAAGATACGCAGTATTTT
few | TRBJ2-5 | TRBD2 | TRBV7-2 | CASSLVGWTSGGETQYF | TGTGCCAGCAGCTTAGTGGGATGGACTAGTGGTGGGGAGACCCAGTACTTC
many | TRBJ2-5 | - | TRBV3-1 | CASSQDMGRQETQYF | TGTGCCAGCAGCCAAGATATGGGGCGGCAAGAGACCCAGTACTTC